Each of the 27 T cell receptor beta chains below was sequenced from the same sample in a study of blood T cells in healthy people across ages. The use of a sample-barcoded 5' primer and a J-beta primer mix characterized a second PCR of about 7 to 12 cycles. Via MiXCR, TCRdb re-called the 5' RACE reads, giving one row per CDR3 protein. The sample includes approximately 1.5 million distinct CDR3 sequences, less than 45% seen only once; the top ten take roughly 3.7%. Sequenced material: blood. Receptor source: a woman aged 18-29 years in good health.

In its sample, this clonotype was seen a few times. In DNA form, the CDR3 reads TGTGCCAGCAGTGAAGCGCTCGGACATTCCTACGAGCAGTACTTC. Its translation is CASSEALGHSYEQYF. The chain employs TRBV6-1 and TRBJ2-7; a possible D gene is TRBD1 (5 bases). This CDR3 contains 15 residues. Germline CDR1 is MNHNS and CDR2 is SASEGT. The V and J ends lost 0 bases and 1 base respectively, with 10 bases between them.

This clonotype occurred once. V usage is TRBV2 and J usage is TRBJ2-1; D might be TRBD1 (6 bases). The CDR3 consists of 18 residues. The germline V and J ends were trimmed by 1 base and 2 bases, with 18 bases remaining between them. Per the germline V gene, CDR1 is SNHLY and CDR2 is FYNNEI. CDR3 region: CASSEGQVIRGPYNEQFF. CDR3 nucleotides: TGTGCCAGCAGTGAAGGACAGGTCATTCGAGGACCCTACAATGAGCAGTTCTTC.

The chain couples TRBV6-5 to TRBJ2-2, with 9 bases that match TRBD2. CDR1 is MNHEY, CDR2 SVGAGI, per germline. V was pared by 5 bases and J by 7 bases, with 2 bases of the junction left unmatched. The CDR3 is 13 residues long. CDR3 loop: CASSLAGNGELFF. CDR3 nucleotides: TGTGCCAGCAGTCTAGCGGGAAACGGGGAGCTGTTTTTT.

In regard to this clonotype: At one of its ends the junction is not consistent with the germline gene, which may arise from a read error. V is TRBV4-2 and J is TRBJ2-3; D is possibly TRBD1 (5 bases). The germline V gene encodes CDR1 LGHNA and CDR2 YNFKEQ. This CDR3 contains 13 residues. The CDR3 DNA follows: TGTGCCAGCAGCCAAGATGCGACAGATACGGAGTATTTT. Protein: CASSQDATDTEYF.

The chain couples TRBV18 to TRBJ2-5; 9 bases align to TRBD2. Germline CDR1 KGHSH, CDR2 LQKENI. This CDR3 is built from 16 residues. V dropped 3 bases and J dropped 4; count of bases not matched to a gene: 9. The CDR3 here is CASSPRVAGDLETQYF. CDR3 nucleotide sequence: TGTGCCAGCTCACCCCGAGTAGCGGGAGATCTAGAGACCCAGTACTTC. The variable domain in full, completed from reference TRBV18 and TRBJ2-5, reads NAGVMQNPRHLVRRRGQEARLRCSPMKGHSHVYWYRQLPEEGLKFMVYLQKENIIDESGMPKERFSAEFPKEGPSILRIQQVVRGDSAAYFCASSPRVAGDLETQYFGPGTRLLVL.

The chain is built from TRBV9 and TRBJ1-2; D is possibly TRBD1 (5 bases). The CDR3 has 14 amino acids. Trimming pared 5 bases from V and 3 bases from J, leaving 14 bases between. In germline, CDR1 is SGDLS, CDR2 YYNGEE. Here the CDR3 DNA reads TGTGCCAGCAGGGGGGTAGGGGCGTACTATGGCTACACCTTC. It yields the protein CASRGVGAYYGYTF.

This chain joins TRBV30 and TRBJ2-7; possible D gene TRBD2, 5 bases. V lost 2 bases to trimming and J lost 1 base, with 12 bases between them. The germline CDR1 and CDR2 sequences are GTSNPN and SVGIG (reference sequence). There are 14 residues in the CDR3. The DNA for the CDR3 is TGTGCCTGGAGTACGGGAATAGGGTCCTACGAGCAGTACTTC. It yields the protein CAWSTGIGSYEQYF.

In its sample, this clonotype was seen a few times. The rearrangement uses TRBV20-1 and TRBJ2-3; TRBD1 matches 7 bases. This CDR3 has 13 amino acids. CDR1 DFQATT and CDR2 SNEGSKA come from the germline V gene (reference sequence). V gave up 3 bases and J gave up 5 bases; unmatched junction bases: 5. The CDR3 here is CSARMTGKDTQYF. Written as DNA, the CDR3 is TGCAGTGCTAGGATGACAGGGAAAGATACGCAGTATTTT.

This clonotype was counted a few times. This chain links TRBV4-3 with TRBJ2-3, with TRBD1 as a possible D gene (6 bases). Germline assignment: CDR1 LGHNA and CDR2 YSLEER. The CDR3 has 12 residues. V dropped 2 bases and J dropped 9 bases, with 9 bases sitting between them. This CDR3 is CASSQPGTTQYF. The CDR3 DNA follows: TGCGCCAGCAGCCAACCCGGGACAACGCAGTATTTT.

This clonotype was counted only a few times. The V call is TRBV24-1, the J call TRBJ2-1, with D uncertain. The CDR3 is 15 residues long. Germline V CDR1 and CDR2: KGHDR, SFDVKD. Trimming removed 7 bases from V and 1 base from J, with 13 bases in between. The CDR3 nucleotides are TGTGCCACCAGCGTTAGCTGGAGTTCCTACAATGAGCAGTTCTTC. Translating it yields CATSVSWSSYNEQFF.

The chain joins TRBV29-1 to TRBJ2-4; 7 positions match TRBD1. The assigned J gene may be wrong: the sequence end matches TRBJ2-5 better. CDR1 is SQVTM, CDR2 ANQGSEA, per germline. The CDR3 is 14 amino acids. The CDR3 nucleotides are TGCAGCGTTGTCGGCAGGGGGTGGGGAGAGACCCAGTACTTC. Translation gives CSVVGRGWGETQYF.

J is TRBJ1-2 and V is TRBV2, with no clear D. The CDR3 is made up of 13 amino acids. Germline lookup yields CDR1 SNHLY and CDR2 FYNNEI. V lost 7 bases to trimming and J lost 8 bases, with 17 bases between them. CDR3 sequence: CASTPEARAGYTF. DNA of the CDR3: TGTGCCAGCACCCCGGAGGCCCGGGCCGGCTACACCTTC.

This chain uses TRBV30 with TRBJ2-4; D unclear. The CDR3 has 14 amino acids. Germline CDR1 GTSNPN, CDR2 SVGIG (reference sequence). V lost 0 bases and J lost 1, with 7 bases in between. The CDR3 sequence is CAWSVHGAKNIQYF. The CDR3 DNA follows: TGTGCCTGGAGTGTACACGGGGCCAAAAACATTCAGTACTTC.

CDR3 nucleotides: TGTGCCACCCAACCCGCAGGCCATGGACTAGCGGGAGGGGTGCATGAGCAGTTCTTC. Protein product: CATQPAGHGLAGGVHEQFF. The rearrangement joins TRBV19 to TRBJ2-1; 15 bases fit TRBD2. The length of the CDR3 is 19 residues. CDR1 is LNHDA, CDR2 SQIVND, per germline (reference sequence). V shed 10 bases, J shed 8 bases, and the junction held 21 bases outside the gene matches. Drawing the rest from reference TRBV19 and TRBJ2-1, the complete variable domain is DGGITQSPKYLFRKEGQNVTLSCEQNLNHDAMYWYRQDPGQGLRLIYYSQIVNDFQKGDIAEGYSVSREKKESFPLTVTSAQKNPTAFYLCATQPAGHGLAGGVHEQFFGPGTRLTVL.

This clonotype was counted only a few times. The CDR3 DNA follows: TGTGCCAGTAGCGGTTCGACAGTTCTGCCCCAGCATTTT. As protein: CASSGSTVLPQHF. The rearrangement uses TRBV19 and TRBJ1-5; maybe TRBD1 (5 bases). This CDR3 contains 13 residues. The germline V gene encodes CDR1 LNHDA and CDR2 SQIVND (reference sequence). Trimming pared 6 bases from V and 9 bases from J, leaving 15 bases between.

Concerning this clonotype: At one end the junction does not follow the germline gene, possibly because of a read error. J is TRBJ2-3 and V is TRBV7-9; D possibly corresponds to TRBD2 (6 bases). The CDR3 runs to 15 residues. Looked up from germline, CDR1 is SEHNR and CDR2 is FQNEAQ (reference sequence). CDR3 residues: CASSPGLTSTATQYF. CDR3 DNA: TGTGCCAGCAGCCCAGGGCTAACTAGCACAGCTACGCAGTATTTT.

The V gene is TRBV9, the J gene TRBJ2-5; 7 bases map to TRBD2. Germline CDR1 reads SGDLS; CDR2 reads YYNGEE. V was clipped by 3 bases and J by 2 bases; unmatched bases: 10. The CDR3 has 16 amino acids. The CDR3, as DNA: TGTGCCAGCAGCGGGGAGGGGACCCCCACTCAAGAGACCCAGTACTTC. Translating gives CASSGEGTPTQETQYF.

V gene TRBV20-1 combines with J gene TRBJ1-5; weak D call: TRBD1 (6 bases). Germline lookup yields CDR1 DFQATT and CDR2 SNEGSKA (reference sequence). The CDR3 spans 16 residues. With 5 bases removed from V and 0 bases from J, the gap between germline ends came to 17 bases. CDR3 nucleotides: TGCAGTGCTCCTTTTGGGGGGGCCCATAGCAATCAGCCCCAGCATTTT. It translates to CSAPFGGAHSNQPQHF.

In DNA, the CDR3 is TGTGCCAGCAGCGGACTAGCCGGTGGGCAGTTCTTC. Translated, it gives CASSGLAGGQFF. The V gene is TRBV3-1, the J gene TRBJ2-1; 8 nucleotides line up with TRBD2. The CDR3 runs 12 residues. Trimming removed 5 bases from V and 12 bases from J; junction bases left unmatched: 6. CDR1 and CDR2 from the germline V gene are LGHDT and YNNKEL (reference sequence).

This chain links TRBV29-1 with TRBJ1-1; 7 bases agree with TRBD1. The trim removed 5 bases at V and 0 bases at J, leaving 3 bases unmatched. The CDR3 is 13 residues long. Germline V lookup: CDR1 SQVTM, CDR2 ANQGSEA. The CDR3 region is CSVSGQMNTEAFF. The CDR3 DNA follows: TGCAGCGTTTCGGGACAGATGAACACTGAAGCTTTCTTT.

V is TRBV29-1 and J is TRBJ1-1; 8 bases fit TRBD1. This CDR3 spans 12 amino acids. V lost 6 bases to trimming and J lost 6 bases; unmatched junction nucleotides: 6. Germline loops: CDR1 SQVTM, CDR2 ANQGSEA. In nucleotides, the CDR3 is TGCAGCGTAAGACAGGGGTCAGCTGAAGCTTTCTTT. Amino acid sequence: CSVRQGSAEAFF.

In its sample, this clonotype was seen a few times. The chain couples TRBV10-3 to TRBJ2-7; tentative D call: TRBD1 (6 bases). With 3 bases removed from V and 3 bases from J, the gap between germline ends came to 12 bases. CDR1 is ENHRY, CDR2 SYGVKD, per germline. CDR3 length: 14 amino acids. CDR3 region: CAISESHRDYEQYF. The CDR3, as DNA: TGTGCCATCAGTGAATCCCACAGGGACTACGAGCAGTACTTC.

This clonotype was seen a single time. Mismatch with germline at one junction end may stem from a read error. The rearrangement uses TRBV4-3 and TRBJ2-1; 8 bases map to TRBD1. The J call is uncertain, as TRBJ2-7 better fits the DNA end. This CDR3 spans 15 amino acids. Germline-derived CDR1 and CDR2 are LGHNA and YSLEER. CDR3 DNA sequence: TGCGCCAGCGGCCAACGGACAGGGATATACAATGAGCAGTACTTC. Protein: CASGQRTGIYNEQYF.

The V gene is TRBV9, the J gene TRBJ2-4; 8 bases match TRBD1. Near its end, the DNA agrees better with TRBJ2-7, so the J call may be wrong. The CDR3 length is 15 residues. CDR1 is SGDLS, CDR2 YYNGEE, per germline. Here the CDR3 reads CASSVSRGPTYEQYF. As DNA, the CDR3 is TGTGCCAGCAGCGTTTCCAGGGGGCCCACCTACGAGCAGTACTTC.

Worth noting for this clonotype: An end of the junction does not agree with germline; a read error may underlie this. The chain couples TRBV6-5 to TRBJ2-3; D may be TRBD1 (5 bases). From germline, CDR1 is MNHEY and CDR2 SVGAGI. There are 16 residues in the CDR3. CDR3 bases: TGTGCCAGCAGTTACCTTAAGGGATGGTCCACAGGTACGCAGTATTTT. Translated: CASSYLKGWSTGTQYF.

J is TRBJ2-3 and V is TRBV27; D not certain. The CDR3 loop spans 14 amino acids. V dropped 1 base and J dropped 3 bases, with 8 bases sitting between them. In germline, CDR1 is MNHEY, CDR2 SMNVEV (reference sequence). CDR3 in DNA: TGTGCCAGCAGTTTATACCAGGCAACAGATACGCAGTATTTT. As protein: CASSLYQATDTQYF.

This chain uses TRBV29-1 with TRBJ2-7; 11 bases are shared with TRBD2. CDR1 and CDR2 from the germline V gene are SQVTM and ANQGSEA. Trimming took 6 bases from V and 7 from J; bases not matched to a gene: 11. This CDR3 is built from 14 residues. The CDR3 DNA follows: TGCAGCGTGAAGAGGGTTAGCGGGAGGGGGGAGCAGTACTTC. It translates to CSVKRVSGRGEQYF.